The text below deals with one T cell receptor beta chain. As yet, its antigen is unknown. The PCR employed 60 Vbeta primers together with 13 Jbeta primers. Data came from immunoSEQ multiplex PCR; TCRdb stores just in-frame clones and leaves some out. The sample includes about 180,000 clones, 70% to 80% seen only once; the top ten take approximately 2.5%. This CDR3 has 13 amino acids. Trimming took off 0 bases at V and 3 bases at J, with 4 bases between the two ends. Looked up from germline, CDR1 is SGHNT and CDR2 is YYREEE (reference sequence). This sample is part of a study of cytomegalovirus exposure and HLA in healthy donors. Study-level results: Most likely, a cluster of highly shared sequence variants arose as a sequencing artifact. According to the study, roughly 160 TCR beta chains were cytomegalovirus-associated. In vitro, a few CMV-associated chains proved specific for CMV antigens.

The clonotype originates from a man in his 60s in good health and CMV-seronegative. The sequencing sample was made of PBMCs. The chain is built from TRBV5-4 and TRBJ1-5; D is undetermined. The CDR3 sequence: CASSLDFNQPQHF. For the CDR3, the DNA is TGTGCCAGCAGCTTGGACTTCAATCAGCCCCAGCATTTT.